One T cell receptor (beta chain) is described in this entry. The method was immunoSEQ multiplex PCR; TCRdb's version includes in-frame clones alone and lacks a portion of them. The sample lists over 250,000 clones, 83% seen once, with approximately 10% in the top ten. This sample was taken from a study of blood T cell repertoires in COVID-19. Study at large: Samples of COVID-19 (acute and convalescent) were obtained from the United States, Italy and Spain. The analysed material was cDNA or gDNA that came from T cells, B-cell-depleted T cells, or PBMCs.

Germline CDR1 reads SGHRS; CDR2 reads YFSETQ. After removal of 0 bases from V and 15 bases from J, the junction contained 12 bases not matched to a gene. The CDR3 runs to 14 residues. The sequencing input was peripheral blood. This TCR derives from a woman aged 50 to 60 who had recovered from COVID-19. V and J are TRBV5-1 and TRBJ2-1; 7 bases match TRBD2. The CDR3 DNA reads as TGCGCCAGCAGCTTGGACGGGAGGAGACCCCCCCGGTTCTTC. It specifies CASSLDGRRPPRFF.